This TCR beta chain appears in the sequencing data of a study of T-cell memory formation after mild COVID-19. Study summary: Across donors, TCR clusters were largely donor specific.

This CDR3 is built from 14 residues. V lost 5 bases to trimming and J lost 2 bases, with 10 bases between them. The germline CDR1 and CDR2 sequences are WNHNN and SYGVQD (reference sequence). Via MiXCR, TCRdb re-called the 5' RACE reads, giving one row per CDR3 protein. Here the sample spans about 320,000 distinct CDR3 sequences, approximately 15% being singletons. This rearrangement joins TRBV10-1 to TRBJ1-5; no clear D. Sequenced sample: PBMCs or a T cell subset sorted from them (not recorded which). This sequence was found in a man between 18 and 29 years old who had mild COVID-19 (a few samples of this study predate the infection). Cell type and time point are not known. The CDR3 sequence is CASSMGIGNQPQHF. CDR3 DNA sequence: TGCGCCAGCAGTATGGGGATTGGCAATCAGCCCCAGCATTTT.